The clone carrying this T cell receptor (beta chain) was detected many times. For TCR beta, libraries came from quantitative 5'-RACE with molecular barcodes. TCRdb reprocessed the 5' RACE reads via MiXCR and lists one record per CDR3 protein. The data contain some 340,000 distinct CDR3 sequences, under 15% of them singletons. These data originate in a study of CD8 T cells in ankylosing spondylitis. Germline CDR1 is DFQATT and CDR2 is SNEGSKA (reference sequence). The CDR3 is 14 amino acids. The ends lost 5 bases at V and 1 base at J; junction bases unmatched: 4. Specimen: blood, either unsorted or a sorted T cell fraction (not recorded which). This TCR derives from a male donor with ankylosing spondylitis or in good health (not recorded which). The V gene is TRBV20-1, the J gene TRBJ2-1; 8 positions agree with TRBD2. CDR3 region: CSAPRGGSYNEQFF. The CDR3 DNA sequence: TGCAGTGCTCCCCGGGGGGGATCCTACAATGAGCAGTTCTTC.